This T cell receptor (beta chain) emerged from a study of beta chain features in type 1 diabetes. Since all of the isolated RNA was reverse transcribed, expressed TCRB transcripts were what got sequenced. Some clones are missing from TCRdb's copy, which holds only in-frame ones; the method was immunoSEQ multiplex PCR. The sample holds roughly 730,000 clones, roughly 13% seen once. As concerns this clone: The antigen remains undetermined.

Points from the study as a whole: The analysis here could not establish whether HLA type shapes TCRB rearrangement. PCR may have favored shorter templates equally in patients and controls. Naive, central memory and regulatory TCRB repertoires appeared more similar among patients than healthy donors. In type 1 diabetes patients, VDJ junctions had fewer insertions; deletions at these junctions were more frequent. Type 1 diabetes patients had TCRB CDR3s that were shorter (moderately but significantly so) in all four CD4+ subsets.

V was clipped by 2 bases and J by 2 bases; unmatched bases: 6. CDR1 is SGHRS, CDR2 YFSETQ, per germline. This CDR3 is built from 15 residues. The specimen was naive CD4+ T cells from blood. The V call is TRBV5-1, the J call TRBJ2-5; 7 nucleotides agree with TRBD1. The TCR originated in a man between 18 and 29 years old with type 1 diabetes. For the CDR3, the DNA is TGCGCCAGCAGCTTATCGGTGGGACAGCAAGAGACCCAGTACTTC. Translated: CASSLSVGQQETQYF.